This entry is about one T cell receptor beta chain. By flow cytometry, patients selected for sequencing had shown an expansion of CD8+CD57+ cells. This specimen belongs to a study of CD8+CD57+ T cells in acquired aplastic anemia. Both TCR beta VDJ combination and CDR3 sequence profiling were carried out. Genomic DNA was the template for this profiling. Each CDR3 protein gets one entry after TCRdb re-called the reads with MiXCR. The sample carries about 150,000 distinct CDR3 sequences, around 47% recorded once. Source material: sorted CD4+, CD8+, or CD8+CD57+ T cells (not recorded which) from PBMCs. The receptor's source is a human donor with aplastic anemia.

CDR3 sequence (DNA): TGTGCCAGCAGCGTCCAGACAGGCCTCTCCTCCTACGAGCAGTACTTC. Protein sequence: CASSVQTGLSSYEQYF. The chain employs TRBV4-2 and TRBJ2-7, with D possibly being TRBD1 (6 bases). Trimming removed 5 bases at V and 0 bases at J, with 17 bases between. Germline CDR1 and CDR2: LGHNA and YNFKEQ. The CDR3 covers 16 residues.